This T cell receptor (beta chain) stems from a study of shared clonotypes between healthy human individuals. This table comes from immunoSEQ multiplex PCR, and its TCRdb copy is limited to in-frame clones, with some not included. The sample lists about 2 million clones, 95% seen once, with 0.1% to 0.15% in the top ten. This CDR3 contains 14 residues. The trim removed 6 bases at V and 5 bases at J, leaving 8 bases unmatched. Germline CDR1 and CDR2: SNHLY and FYNNEI. Material: naive CD4+ T cells sorted from blood. The sample's subset: CD45RA+ positively selected. The rearrangement uses TRBV2 and TRBJ2-3, with TRBD1 matching 7 bases. The TCR sequence derives from a man between 18 and 29 years old in good health. The CDR3 region is CASRETGKGDTQYF. For the CDR3, the DNA is TGTGCCAGCAGGGAGACAGGGAAGGGAGATACGCAGTATTTT.